This T cell receptor (beta chain) is drawn from a study of blood T cell repertoires in COVID-19. Study overall: Italy, Spain and the United States were the sources of the convalescent and acute COVID-19 samples. Nucleic acid was either cDNA or gDNA, and it came from T cells, B-cell-depleted T cells, or PBMCs.

In germline, CDR1 is SGHNT, CDR2 YYREEE (reference sequence). With 0 bases removed from V and 5 bases from J, the gap between germline ends came to 15 bases. CDR3 size: 16 residues. TCRdb's copy holds only in-frame clones and misses some; the assay was immunoSEQ multiplex PCR. This sample carries fewer than 150,000 clones, around four fifths of them seen once, and the ten largest clones take around 18%. Specimen: peripheral blood. This clonotype was obtained from a man older than 75 with acute or convalescent COVID-19. The chain joins TRBV5-4 to TRBJ2-1; weak D call: TRBD2 (6 bases). This CDR3 is CASSLERGLSNNEQFF. The CDR3 nucleotides are TGTGCCAGCAGCTTGGAAAGGGGACTGTCGAACAATGAGCAGTTCTTC. The full variable domain, its missing parts supplied by reference TRBV5-4 and TRBJ2-1, is ETGVTQSPTHLIKTRGQQVTLRCSSQSGHNTVSWYQQALGQGPQFIFQYYREEENGRGNFPPRFSGLQFPNYSSELNVNALELDDSALYLCASSLERGLSNNEQFFGPGTRLTVL.